The rows below give T cell receptor beta chains drawn from one sample of a study of CD8 T cells in ankylosing spondylitis. TCRdb re-analysed the 5' RACE reads in MiXCR, keeping a single row per CDR3 protein. The table shows 670,000 or so distinct CDR3 sequences, with about 20% occurring only once. Sequencing was carried out using blood, either unsorted or a sorted T cell fraction (not recorded which). The receptors here all came from a male donor with ankylosing spondylitis. Both conserved end residues are trimmed from each CDR3. The D gene is left open where the match is weak.

V gene: TRBV28
D gene: TRBD1
J gene: TRBJ2-2
CDR3 protein: ASSFPPTGAKNTGELF

V gene: TRBV7-2
D gene: -
J gene: TRBJ2-7
CDR3 protein: ASSLNFGIYEQY

V gene: TRBV5-1
D gene: TRBD2
J gene: TRBJ2-3
CDR3 protein: ASRLAGGHADTQY

V gene: TRBV12-3/TRBV12-4
D gene: -
J gene: TRBJ2-6
CDR3 protein: ASSLNRGSGANVLT

V gene: TRBV29-1
D gene: -
J gene: TRBJ1-4
CDR3 protein: SVEGGDEKLF

V gene: TRBV20-1
D gene: -
J gene: TRBJ1-1
CDR3 protein: SARVPGGLGRWNTEAF

V gene: TRBV6-2/TRBV6-3
D gene: -
J gene: TRBJ2-7
CDR3 protein: ASSYIIGLISYEQY

V gene: TRBV2
D gene: TRBD1
J gene: TRBJ1-1
CDR3 protein: ASATGTGLEAF

V gene: TRBV5-6
D gene: TRBD2
J gene: TRBJ2-7
CDR3 protein: ASRRGLAGAYEQY

V gene: TRBV12-3/TRBV12-4
D gene: -
J gene: TRBJ2-2
CDR3 protein: ASRDAGTRTGELF

V gene: TRBV20-1
D gene: TRBD2
J gene: TRBJ2-1
CDR3 protein: SAPGTSSGEQF

V gene: TRBV3-1
D gene: -
J gene: TRBJ2-7
CDR3 protein: ASRRTANSYEQY

V gene: TRBV6-1
D gene: -
J gene: TRBJ2-1
CDR3 protein: ATTSFNTYNEQF

V gene: TRBV29-1
D gene: -
J gene: TRBJ2-3
CDR3 protein: SVGGGLTTDTQY

V gene: TRBV20-1
D gene: -
J gene: TRBJ2-1
CDR3 protein: SARGGAGEQF

V gene: TRBV6-5
D gene: -
J gene: TRBJ2-3
CDR3 protein: ASSYRGSGVPDTQY

V gene: TRBV20-1
D gene: -
J gene: TRBJ1-2
CDR3 protein: SAGGQGNYGYT

V gene: TRBV4-1
D gene: -
J gene: TRBJ1-1
CDR3 protein: ASSQWDRQAF

V gene: TRBV4-3
D gene: -
J gene: TRBJ2-5
CDR3 protein: ASSRQSRETQY

V gene: TRBV27
D gene: TRBD1
J gene: TRBJ2-7
CDR3 protein: ASGSRDRAYEQY

V gene: TRBV20-1
D gene: TRBD2
J gene: TRBJ2-2
CDR3 protein: SARSLAGVLTGELF

V gene: TRBV6-1
D gene: TRBD2
J gene: TRBJ2-1
CDR3 protein: ATFRAGGSRGEQF

V gene: TRBV10-3
D gene: TRBD2
J gene: TRBJ2-1
CDR3 protein: AISETSGSRHEQF

V gene: TRBV4-2
D gene: -
J gene: TRBJ2-2
CDR3 protein: ASSQGRDTGELF

V gene: TRBV5-1
D gene: TRBD1
J gene: TRBJ2-7
CDR3 protein: ASSWTGTATYEQY

V gene: TRBV12-3/TRBV12-4
D gene: TRBD2
J gene: TRBJ2-7
CDR3 protein: ASSGQEPQLAGHPYEQY

V gene: TRBV12-3/TRBV12-4
D gene: -
J gene: TRBJ2-7
CDR3 protein: ASSFTYSDEQY

V gene: TRBV20-1
D gene: -
J gene: TRBJ2-2
CDR3 protein: SAQGGGELF

V gene: TRBV7-6
D gene: TRBD2
J gene: TRBJ2-1
CDR3 protein: ASSPTGLSYNEQF

V gene: TRBV12-3/TRBV12-4
D gene: TRBD1
J gene: TRBJ1-2
CDR3 protein: ASSLGFGQEANYGYT

V gene: TRBV27
D gene: -
J gene: TRBJ2-1
CDR3 protein: ASSDGSSSYNEQF

V gene: TRBV20-1
D gene: -
J gene: TRBJ2-1
CDR3 protein: SASRMVVNEQF

V gene: TRBV7-3
D gene: -
J gene: TRBJ1-1
CDR3 protein: ASSSSEGGWDTEAF

V gene: TRBV18
D gene: TRBD2
J gene: TRBJ2-1
CDR3 protein: ASLAGQNNEQF

V gene: TRBV12-3/TRBV12-4
D gene: -
J gene: TRBJ1-4
CDR3 protein: ASSVAGNEKLF

V gene: TRBV7-2
D gene: -
J gene: TRBJ2-1
CDR3 protein: ASKSGYSNNEQF

V gene: TRBV15
D gene: -
J gene: TRBJ2-2
CDR3 protein: ATSRTGEAGELF

V gene: TRBV20-1
D gene: -
J gene: TRBJ2-3
CDR3 protein: SARREVTDTQY